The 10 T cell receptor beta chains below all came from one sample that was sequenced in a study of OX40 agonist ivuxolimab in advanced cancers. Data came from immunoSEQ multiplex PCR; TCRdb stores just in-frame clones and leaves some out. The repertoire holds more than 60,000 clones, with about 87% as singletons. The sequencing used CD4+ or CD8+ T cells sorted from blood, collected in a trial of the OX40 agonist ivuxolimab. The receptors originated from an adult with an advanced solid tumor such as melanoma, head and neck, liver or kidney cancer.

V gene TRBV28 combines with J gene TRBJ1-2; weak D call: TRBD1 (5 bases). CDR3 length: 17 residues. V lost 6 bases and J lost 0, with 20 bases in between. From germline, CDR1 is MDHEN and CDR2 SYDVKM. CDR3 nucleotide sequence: TGTGCCAGCAGACCTTGGGGCGGCCGGAAAGCTAACTATGGCTACACCTTC. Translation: CASRPWGGRKANYGYTF.

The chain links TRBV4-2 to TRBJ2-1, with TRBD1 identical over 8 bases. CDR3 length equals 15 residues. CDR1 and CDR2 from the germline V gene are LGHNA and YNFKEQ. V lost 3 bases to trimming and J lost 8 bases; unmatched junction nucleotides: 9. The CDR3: CASSHRDRLVYEQFF. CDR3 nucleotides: TGTGCCAGCAGCCACCGGGACAGGCTAGTTTATGAGCAGTTCTTC.

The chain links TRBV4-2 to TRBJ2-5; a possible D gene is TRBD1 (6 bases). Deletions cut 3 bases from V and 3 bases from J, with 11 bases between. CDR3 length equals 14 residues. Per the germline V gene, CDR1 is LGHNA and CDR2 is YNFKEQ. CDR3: CASSQGHSKETQYF. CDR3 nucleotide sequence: TGTGCCAGCAGCCAGGGACATTCTAAAGAGACCCAGTACTTC.

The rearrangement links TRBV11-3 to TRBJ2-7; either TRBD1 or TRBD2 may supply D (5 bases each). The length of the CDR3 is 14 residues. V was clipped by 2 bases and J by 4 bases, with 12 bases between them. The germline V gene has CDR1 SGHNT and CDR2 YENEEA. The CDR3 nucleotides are TGTGCCAGCAGCTTACGGGACGGTGGGTACGAGCAGTACTTC. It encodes CASSLRDGGYEQYF. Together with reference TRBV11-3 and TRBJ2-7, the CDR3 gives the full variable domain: EAGVVQSPRYKIIEKKQPVAFWCNPISGHNTLYWYLQNLGQGPELLIRYENEEAVDDSQLPKDRFSAERLKGVDSTLKIQPAELGDSAVYLCASSLRDGGYEQYFGPGTRLTVT.

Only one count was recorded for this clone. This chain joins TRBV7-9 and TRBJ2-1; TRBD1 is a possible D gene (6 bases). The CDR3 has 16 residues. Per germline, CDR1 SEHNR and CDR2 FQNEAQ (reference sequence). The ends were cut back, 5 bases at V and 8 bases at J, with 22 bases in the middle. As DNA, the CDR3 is TGTGCCAGCAGCCCTCTCCGACAGGTTAAACTCGATGAGCAGTTCTTC. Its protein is CASSPLRQVKLDEQFF.

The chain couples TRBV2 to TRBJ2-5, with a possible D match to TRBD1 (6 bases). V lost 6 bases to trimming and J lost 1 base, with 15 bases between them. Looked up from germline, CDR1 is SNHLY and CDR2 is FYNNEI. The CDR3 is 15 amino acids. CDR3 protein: CASRKSGAAQETQYF. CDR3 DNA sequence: TGTGCCAGCAGAAAGTCAGGGGCAGCCCAAGAGACCCAGTACTTC.

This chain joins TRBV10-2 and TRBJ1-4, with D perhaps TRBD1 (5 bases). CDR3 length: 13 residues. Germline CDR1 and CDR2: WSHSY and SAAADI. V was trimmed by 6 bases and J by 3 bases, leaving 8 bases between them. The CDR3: CASRGRSNEKLFF. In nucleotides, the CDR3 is TGCGCCAGCAGGGGACGGTCTAATGAAAAACTGTTTTTT.

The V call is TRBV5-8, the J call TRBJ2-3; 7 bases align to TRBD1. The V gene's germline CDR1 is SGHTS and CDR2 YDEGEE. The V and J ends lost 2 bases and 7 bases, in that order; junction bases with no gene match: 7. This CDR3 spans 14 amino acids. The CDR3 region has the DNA TGTGCCAGCAGCTTAGGGGGCTCAGCTAATACGCAGTATTTT. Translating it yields CASSLGGSANTQYF.

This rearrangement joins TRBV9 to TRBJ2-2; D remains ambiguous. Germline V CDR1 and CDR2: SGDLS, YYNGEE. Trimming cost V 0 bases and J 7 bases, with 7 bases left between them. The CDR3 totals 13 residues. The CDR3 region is CASSVAGVGELFF. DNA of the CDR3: TGTGCCAGCAGCGTAGCCGGCGTCGGGGAGCTGTTTTTT.

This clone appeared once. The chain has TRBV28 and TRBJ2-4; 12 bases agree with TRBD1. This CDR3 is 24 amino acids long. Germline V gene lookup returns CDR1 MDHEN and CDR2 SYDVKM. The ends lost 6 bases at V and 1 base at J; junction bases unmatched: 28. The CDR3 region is CASSSHRRDRGPGTSEGAKNIQYF. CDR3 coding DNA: TGTGCCAGCAGCTCCCACCGCCGGGACAGGGGGCCGGGGACTAGCGAAGGGGCCAAAAACATTCAGTACTTC.